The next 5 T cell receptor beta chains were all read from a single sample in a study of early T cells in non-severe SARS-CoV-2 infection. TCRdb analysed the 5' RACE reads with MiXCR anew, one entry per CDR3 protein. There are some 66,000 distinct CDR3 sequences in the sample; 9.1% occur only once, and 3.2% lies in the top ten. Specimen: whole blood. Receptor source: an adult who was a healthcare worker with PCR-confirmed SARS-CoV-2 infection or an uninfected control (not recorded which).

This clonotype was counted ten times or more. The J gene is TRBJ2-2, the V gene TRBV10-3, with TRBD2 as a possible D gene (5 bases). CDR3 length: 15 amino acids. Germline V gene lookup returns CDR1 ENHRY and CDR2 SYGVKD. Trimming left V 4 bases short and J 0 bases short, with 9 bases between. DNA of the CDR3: TGTGCCATCAGTGGTCGGCGGGCGAACACCGGGGAGCTGTTTTTT. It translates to CAISGRRANTGELFF.

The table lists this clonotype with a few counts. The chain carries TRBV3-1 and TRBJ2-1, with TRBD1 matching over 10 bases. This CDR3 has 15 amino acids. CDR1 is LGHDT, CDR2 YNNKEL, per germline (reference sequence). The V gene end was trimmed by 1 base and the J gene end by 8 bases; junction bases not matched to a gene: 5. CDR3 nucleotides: TGTGCCAGCAGCCAAGGGGGGACAGGGGTCGATGAGCAGTTCTTC. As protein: CASSQGGTGVDEQFF.

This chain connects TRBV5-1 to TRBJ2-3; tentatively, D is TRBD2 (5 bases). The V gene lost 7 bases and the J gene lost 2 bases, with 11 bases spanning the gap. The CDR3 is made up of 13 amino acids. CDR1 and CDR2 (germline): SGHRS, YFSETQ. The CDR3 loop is CASFSGNTDTQYF. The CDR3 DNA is TGCGCCAGCTTCAGCGGTAACACAGATACGCAGTATTTT. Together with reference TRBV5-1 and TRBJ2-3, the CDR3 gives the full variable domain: KAGVTQTPRYLIKTRGQQVTLSCSPISGHRSVSWYQQTPGQGLQFLFEYFSETQRNKGNFPGRFSGRQFSNSRSEMNVSTLELGDSALYLCASFSGNTDTQYFGPGTRLTVL.

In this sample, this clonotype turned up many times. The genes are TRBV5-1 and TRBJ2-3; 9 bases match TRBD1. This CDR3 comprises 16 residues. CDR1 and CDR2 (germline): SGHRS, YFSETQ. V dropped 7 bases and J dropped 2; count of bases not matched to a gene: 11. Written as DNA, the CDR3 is TGCGCCAGCTGTGAACAGGGGGCCCCCTCCACAGATACGCAGTATTTT. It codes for CASCEQGAPSTDTQYF.

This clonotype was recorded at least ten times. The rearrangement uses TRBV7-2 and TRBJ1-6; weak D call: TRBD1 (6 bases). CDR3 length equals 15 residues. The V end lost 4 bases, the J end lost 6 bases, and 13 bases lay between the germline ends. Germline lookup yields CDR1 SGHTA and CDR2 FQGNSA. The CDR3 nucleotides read TGTGCCAGCAGCTCAACAGGGTTGGGTAATTCACCCCTCCACTTT. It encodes CASSSTGLGNSPLHF.